This T cell receptor beta chain derives from a study of T cell responses to AZD1222 COVID-19 vaccine. Some clones are missing from TCRdb's copy, which holds only in-frame ones; the method was immunoSEQ multiplex PCR. The sample contains fewer than 50,000 clones, less than 95% of which appear only once. The study's findings and limits: Vaccine-associated CD4 TCRs ranged over spike, dominating at 160-218 and 743-854. Donors, mostly white British, included more females; clonal diversity was possibly underestimated. Baseline serology detected seropositivity in only six or seven AZD1222 recipients.

On this clone: What it binds is not known.

Trimming cost V 3 bases and J 4 bases, with 9 bases left between them. Germline loops: CDR1 DFQATT, CDR2 SNEGSKA (reference sequence). This CDR3 comprises 12 residues. This receptor was taken from an adult who received the AZD1222 COVID-19 vaccine. The rearrangement uses TRBV20-1 and TRBJ1-2, with D possibly being TRBD1 (5 bases). The sample was peripheral blood, taken 28 days after the second AZD1222 dose. The DNA of the CDR3 is TGCAGTGCTAGTGGGGGGGTCTATGGCTACACCTTC. It is translated as CSASGGVYGYTF.